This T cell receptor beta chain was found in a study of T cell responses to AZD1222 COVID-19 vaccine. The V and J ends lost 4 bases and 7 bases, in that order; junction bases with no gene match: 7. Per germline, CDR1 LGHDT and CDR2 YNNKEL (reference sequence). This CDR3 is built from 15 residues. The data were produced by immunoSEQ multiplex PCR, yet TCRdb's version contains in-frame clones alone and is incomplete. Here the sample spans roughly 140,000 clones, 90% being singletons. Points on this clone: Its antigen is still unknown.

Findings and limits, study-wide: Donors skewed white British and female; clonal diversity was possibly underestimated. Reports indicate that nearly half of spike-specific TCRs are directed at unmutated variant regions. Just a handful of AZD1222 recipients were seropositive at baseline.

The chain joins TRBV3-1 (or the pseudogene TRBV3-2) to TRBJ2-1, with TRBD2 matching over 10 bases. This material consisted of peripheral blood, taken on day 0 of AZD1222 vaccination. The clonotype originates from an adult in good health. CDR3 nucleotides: TGTGCCAGCAGCCCGCTAGCGGGAGCCTCGAATGAGCAGTTCTTC. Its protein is CASSPLAGASNEQFF.